The 8 T cell receptor beta chains presented below share a single source sample, sequenced in a study of memory CD4+ T cells and cytomegalovirus serostatus. Sequencing used immunoSEQ multiplex PCR; TCRdb keeps in-frame clones, though not all of them. The top ten clones hold roughly 1.7% of a sample with roughly 50,000 clones, about 80% of them seen once. The sort gate was single viable CD3+CD4+CD8-CD45RO+ cells for memory CD4+ T cells. The sample taken for sequencing was memory CD4+ T cells from blood. The receptors derive from an adult in good health and CMV-seronegative.

The J gene is TRBJ2-7, the V gene TRBV28; no clear D. V shed 6 bases and J shed 3 bases, with 15 bases lying between them. CDR3 length equals 14 residues. The germline CDR1 and CDR2 sequences are MDHEN and SYDVKM. CDR3 residues: CASRASPPHYEQYF. CDR3 in DNA: TGTGCCAGCAGGGCTAGTCCGCCACACTACGAGCAGTACTTC.

The chain's CDR3 is CASSLSRDRRLGNTIYF. The CDR3 DNA follows: TGTGCCAGCAGCTTATCCCGAGACAGGAGGTTAGGAAACACCATATATTTT. The chain uses TRBV11-2 and TRBJ1-3; possibly TRBD1 for D (6 bases). This CDR3 comprises 17 residues. The V gene lost 2 bases and the J gene lost 4 bases, with 18 bases spanning the gap. Germline CDR1 SGHAT, CDR2 FQNNGV.

This sequence joins TRBV19 and TRBJ2-7, with TRBD1 as a possible D gene (5 bases). CDR3 length: 13 amino acids. Germline CDR1 reads LNHDA; CDR2 reads SQIVND (reference sequence). Deletions cut 4 bases from V and 3 bases from J, with 10 bases between. CDR3 bases: TGTGCCAGTAGTACCACAGGTGTCTACGAGCAGTACTTC. Its protein product is CASSTTGVYEQYF.

The chain combines TRBV11-1 with TRBJ1-1, with D hard to call. The V and J ends lost 4 bases and 11 bases respectively, with 14 bases between them. Germline-derived CDR1 and CDR2 are SGHAT and FQDESV (reference sequence). The CDR3 runs 12 residues. The CDR3 DNA is TGTGCCAGCAGCTACCTCGCGCTATCGGCTTTCTTT. Translating it yields CASSYLALSAFF.

The V gene is TRBV5-1, the J gene TRBJ2-1, with 14 bases aligning to TRBD2. Germline values: CDR1 SGHRS, CDR2 YFSETQ. Trimming took 3 bases from V and 6 from J; bases not matched to a gene: 2. The CDR3 loop spans 15 amino acids. CDR3 nucleotides: TGCGCCAGCAGCTCGACTAGCGGGAGGGGCAATGAGCAGTTCTTC. This gives the protein CASSSTSGRGNEQFF.

The V call is TRBV5-6, the J call TRBJ1-5; 11 bases fit TRBD1. Looked up from germline, CDR1 is SGHDT and CDR2 is YYEEEE. This CDR3 region has 15 residues. V dropped 4 bases and J dropped 6; count of bases not matched to a gene: 6. CDR3 region: CASSMRTGGSQPQHF. The DNA of the CDR3 is TGTGCCAGCAGCATGAGGACAGGGGGCAGTCAGCCCCAGCATTTT. Drawing the rest from reference TRBV5-6 and TRBJ1-5, the complete variable domain is DAGVTQSPTHLIKTRGQQVTLRCSPKSGHDTVSWYQQALGQGPQFIFQYYEEEERQRGNFPDRFSGHQFPNYSSELNVNALLLGDSALYLCASSMRTGGSQPQHFGDGTRLSIL.

The chain links TRBV6-5 to TRBJ1-1; 7 bases line up with TRBD1. The germline CDR1 and CDR2 sequences are MNHEY and SVGAGI. After removal of 5 bases from V and 13 bases from J, the junction contained 10 bases not matched to a gene. The CDR3 extends over 12 amino acids. As DNA, the CDR3 is TGTGCCAGCAGTCGACAACAGGGGATGGTTTTCTTT. Protein product: CASSRQQGMVFF.

CDR3 in amino acids: CASSLRVAGEGEQFF. Here the CDR3 DNA reads TGCGCCAGCAGCTTGCGAGTAGCGGGAGAGGGGGAGCAGTTCTTC. The chain combines TRBV5-1 with TRBJ2-1; 9 nucleotides match TRBD2. CDR1 is SGHRS and CDR2 is YFSETQ in the germline V gene. The CDR3 has 15 amino acids. Trimming took 1 base from V and 10 from J; bases not matched to a gene: 9.